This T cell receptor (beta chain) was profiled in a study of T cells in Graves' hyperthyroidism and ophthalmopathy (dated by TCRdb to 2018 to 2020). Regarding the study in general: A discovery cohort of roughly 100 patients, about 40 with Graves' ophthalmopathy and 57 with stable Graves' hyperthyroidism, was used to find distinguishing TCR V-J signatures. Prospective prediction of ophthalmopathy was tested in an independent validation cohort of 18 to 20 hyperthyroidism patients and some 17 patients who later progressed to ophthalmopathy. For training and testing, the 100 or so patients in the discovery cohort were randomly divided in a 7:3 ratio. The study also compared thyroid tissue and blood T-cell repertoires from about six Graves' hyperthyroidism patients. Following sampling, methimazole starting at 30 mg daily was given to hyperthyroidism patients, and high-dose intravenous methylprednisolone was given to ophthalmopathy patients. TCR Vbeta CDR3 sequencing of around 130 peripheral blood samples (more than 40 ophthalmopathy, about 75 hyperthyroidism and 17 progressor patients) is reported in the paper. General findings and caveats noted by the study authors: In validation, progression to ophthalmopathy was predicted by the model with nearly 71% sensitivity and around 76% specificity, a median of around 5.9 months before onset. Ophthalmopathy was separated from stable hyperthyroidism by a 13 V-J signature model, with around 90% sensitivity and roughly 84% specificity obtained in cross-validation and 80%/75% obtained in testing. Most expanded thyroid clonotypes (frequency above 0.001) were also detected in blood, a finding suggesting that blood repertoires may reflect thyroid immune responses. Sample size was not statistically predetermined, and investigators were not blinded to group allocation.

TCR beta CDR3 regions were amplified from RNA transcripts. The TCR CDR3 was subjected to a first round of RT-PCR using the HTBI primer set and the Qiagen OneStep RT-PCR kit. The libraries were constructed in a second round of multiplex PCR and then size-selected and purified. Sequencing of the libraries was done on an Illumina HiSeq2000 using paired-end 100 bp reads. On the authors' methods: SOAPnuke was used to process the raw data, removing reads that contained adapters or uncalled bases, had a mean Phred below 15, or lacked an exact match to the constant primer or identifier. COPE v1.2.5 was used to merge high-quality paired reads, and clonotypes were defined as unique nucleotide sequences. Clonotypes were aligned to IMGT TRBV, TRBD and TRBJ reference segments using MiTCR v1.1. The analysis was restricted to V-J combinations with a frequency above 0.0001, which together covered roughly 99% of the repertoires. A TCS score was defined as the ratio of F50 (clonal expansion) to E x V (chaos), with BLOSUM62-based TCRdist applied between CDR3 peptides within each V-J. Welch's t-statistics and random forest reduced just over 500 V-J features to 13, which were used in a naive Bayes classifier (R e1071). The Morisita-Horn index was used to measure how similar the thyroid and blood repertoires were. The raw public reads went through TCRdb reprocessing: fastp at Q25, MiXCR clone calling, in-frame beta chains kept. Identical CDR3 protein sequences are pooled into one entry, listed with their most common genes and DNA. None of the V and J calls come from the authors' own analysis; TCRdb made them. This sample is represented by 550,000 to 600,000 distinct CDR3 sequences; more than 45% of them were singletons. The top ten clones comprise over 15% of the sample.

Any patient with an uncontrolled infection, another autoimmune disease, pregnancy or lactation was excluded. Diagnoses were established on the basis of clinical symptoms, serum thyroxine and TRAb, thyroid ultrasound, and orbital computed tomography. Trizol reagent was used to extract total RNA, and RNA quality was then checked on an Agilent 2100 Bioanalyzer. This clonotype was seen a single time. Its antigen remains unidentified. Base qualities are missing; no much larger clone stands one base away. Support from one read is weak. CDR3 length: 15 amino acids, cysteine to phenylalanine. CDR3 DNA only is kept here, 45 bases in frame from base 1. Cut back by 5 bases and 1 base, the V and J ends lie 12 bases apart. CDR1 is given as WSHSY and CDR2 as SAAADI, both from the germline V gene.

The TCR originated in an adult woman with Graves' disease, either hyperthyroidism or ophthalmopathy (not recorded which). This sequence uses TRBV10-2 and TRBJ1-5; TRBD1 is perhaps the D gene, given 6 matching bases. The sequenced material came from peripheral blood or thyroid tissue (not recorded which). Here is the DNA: TGCGCCAGCAGTTACTCGGACAGCAGCAATCAGCCCCAGCATTTT. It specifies CASSYSDSSNQPQHF.